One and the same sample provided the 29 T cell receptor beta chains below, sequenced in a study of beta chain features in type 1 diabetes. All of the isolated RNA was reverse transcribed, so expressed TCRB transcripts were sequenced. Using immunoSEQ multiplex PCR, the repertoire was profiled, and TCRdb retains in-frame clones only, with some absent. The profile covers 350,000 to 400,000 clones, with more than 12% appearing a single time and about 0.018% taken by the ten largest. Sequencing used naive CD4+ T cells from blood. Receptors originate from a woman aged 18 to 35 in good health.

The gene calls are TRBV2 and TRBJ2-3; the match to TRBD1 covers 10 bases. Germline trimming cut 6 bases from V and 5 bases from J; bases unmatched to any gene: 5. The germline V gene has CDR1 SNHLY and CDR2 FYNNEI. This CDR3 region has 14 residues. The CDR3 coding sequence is TGTGCCAGCAGCTGGGACAGGGGTGAAGATACGCAGTATTTT. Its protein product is CASSWDRGEDTQYF. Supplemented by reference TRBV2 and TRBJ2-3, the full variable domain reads EPEVTQTPSHQVTQMGQEVILRCVPISNHLYFYWYRQILGQKVEFLVSFYNNEISEKSEIFDDQFSVERPDGSNFTLKIRSTKLEDSAMYFCASSWDRGEDTQYFGPGTRLTVL.

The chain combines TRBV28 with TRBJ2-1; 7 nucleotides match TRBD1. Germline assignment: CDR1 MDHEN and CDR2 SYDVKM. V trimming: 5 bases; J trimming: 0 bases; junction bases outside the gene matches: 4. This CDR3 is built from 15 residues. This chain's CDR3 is CASSPGGSSYNEQFF. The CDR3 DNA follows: TGTGCCAGCAGTCCAGGGGGTTCCTCCTACAATGAGCAGTTCTTC.

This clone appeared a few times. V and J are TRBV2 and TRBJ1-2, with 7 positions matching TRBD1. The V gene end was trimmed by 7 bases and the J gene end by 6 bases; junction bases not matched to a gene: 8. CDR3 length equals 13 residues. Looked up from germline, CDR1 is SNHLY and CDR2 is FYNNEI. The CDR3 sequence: CASNLGTAHGYTF. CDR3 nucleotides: TGTGCCAGCAACCTTGGGACAGCCCATGGCTACACCTTC.

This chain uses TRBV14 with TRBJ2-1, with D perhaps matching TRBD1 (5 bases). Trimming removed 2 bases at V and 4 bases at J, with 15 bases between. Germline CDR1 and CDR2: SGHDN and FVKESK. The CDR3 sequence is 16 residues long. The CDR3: CASSQPVGRGYNEQFF. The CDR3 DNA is TGTGCCAGCAGCCAACCGGTAGGAAGGGGTTACAATGAGCAGTTCTTC.

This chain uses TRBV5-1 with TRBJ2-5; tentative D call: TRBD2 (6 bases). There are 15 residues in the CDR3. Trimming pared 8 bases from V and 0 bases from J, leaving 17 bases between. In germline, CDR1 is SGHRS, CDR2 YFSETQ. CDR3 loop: CASSASGYYQETQYF. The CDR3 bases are TGCGCCAGTTCTGCGAGCGGGTACTACCAAGAGACCCAGTACTTC.

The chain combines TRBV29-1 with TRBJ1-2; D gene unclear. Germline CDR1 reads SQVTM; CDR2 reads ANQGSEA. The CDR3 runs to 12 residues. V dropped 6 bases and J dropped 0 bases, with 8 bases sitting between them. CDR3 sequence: CSVVRANYGYTF. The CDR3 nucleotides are TGCAGCGTCGTCCGGGCTAACTATGGCTACACCTTC. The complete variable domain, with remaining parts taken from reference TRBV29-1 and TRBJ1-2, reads SAVISQKPSRDICQRGTSLTIQCQVDSQVTMMFWYRQQPGQSLTLIATANQGSEATYESGFVIDKFPISRPNLTFSTLTVSNMSPEDSSIYLCSVVRANYGYTFGSGTRLTVV.

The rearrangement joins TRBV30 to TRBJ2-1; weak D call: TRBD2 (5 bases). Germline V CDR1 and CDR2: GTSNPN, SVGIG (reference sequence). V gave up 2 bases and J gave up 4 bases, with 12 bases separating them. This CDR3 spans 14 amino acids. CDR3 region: CAWSNQRKYNEQFF. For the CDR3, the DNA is TGTGCCTGGAGTAACCAGCGGAAGTACAATGAGCAGTTCTTC.

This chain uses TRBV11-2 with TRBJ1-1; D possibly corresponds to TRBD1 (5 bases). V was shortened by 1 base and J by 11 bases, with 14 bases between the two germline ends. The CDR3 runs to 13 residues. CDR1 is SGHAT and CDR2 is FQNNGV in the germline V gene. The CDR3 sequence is CASSLGRGRPAFF. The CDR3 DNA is TGTGCCAGCAGCTTAGGGAGGGGCAGGCCGGCTTTCTTT.

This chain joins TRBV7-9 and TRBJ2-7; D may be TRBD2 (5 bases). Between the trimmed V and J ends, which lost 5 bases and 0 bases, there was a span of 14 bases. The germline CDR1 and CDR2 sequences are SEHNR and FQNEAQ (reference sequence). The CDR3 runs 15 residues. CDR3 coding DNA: TGTGCCAGCAGCCCAACTCTCGGGGTCTCCTACGAGCAGTACTTC. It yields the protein CASSPTLGVSYEQYF.

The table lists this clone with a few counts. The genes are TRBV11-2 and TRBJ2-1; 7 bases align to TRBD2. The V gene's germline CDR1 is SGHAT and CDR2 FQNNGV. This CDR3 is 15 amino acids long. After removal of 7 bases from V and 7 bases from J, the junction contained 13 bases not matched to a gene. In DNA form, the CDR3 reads TGTGCCAGCACCCCCCAAAGTGGGAGGGTAAATGAGCAGTTCTTC. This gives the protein CASTPQSGRVNEQFF.

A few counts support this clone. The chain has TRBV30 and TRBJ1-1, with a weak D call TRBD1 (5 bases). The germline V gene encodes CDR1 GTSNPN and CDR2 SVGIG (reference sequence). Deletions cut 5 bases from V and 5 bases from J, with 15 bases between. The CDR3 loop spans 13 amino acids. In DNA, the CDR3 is TGTGCCTGGTCTAGGGGTTCGAGGACTGAAGCTTTCTTT. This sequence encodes CAWSRGSRTEAFF.

CDR3 amino acids: CASSARTSGSGWVQYF. In nucleotides, the CDR3 is TGTGCCAGCAGTGCGAGGACCTCCGGGAGTGGGTGGGTCCAGTACTTC. The chain has TRBV6-1 and TRBJ2-5; D possibly corresponds to TRBD2 (6 bases). V dropped 4 bases and J dropped 10 bases, with 25 bases sitting between them. Germline loops: CDR1 MNHNS, CDR2 SASEGT. This CDR3 spans 16 amino acids.

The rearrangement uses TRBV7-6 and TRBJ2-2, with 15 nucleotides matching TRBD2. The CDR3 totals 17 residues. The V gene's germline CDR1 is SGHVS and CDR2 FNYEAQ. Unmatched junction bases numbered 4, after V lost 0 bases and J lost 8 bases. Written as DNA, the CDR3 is TGTGCCAGCAGCTTAGCAGGACTAGCGGGAGGGCCTGGGGAGCTGTTTTTT. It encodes CASSLAGLAGGPGELFF.

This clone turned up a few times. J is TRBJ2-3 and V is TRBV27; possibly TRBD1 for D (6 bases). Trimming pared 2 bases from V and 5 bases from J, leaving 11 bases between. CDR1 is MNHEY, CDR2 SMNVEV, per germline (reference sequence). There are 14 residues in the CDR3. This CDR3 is CASSLRTALDTQYF. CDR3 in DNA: TGTGCCAGCAGTTTAAGGACAGCTTTAGATACGCAGTATTTT.

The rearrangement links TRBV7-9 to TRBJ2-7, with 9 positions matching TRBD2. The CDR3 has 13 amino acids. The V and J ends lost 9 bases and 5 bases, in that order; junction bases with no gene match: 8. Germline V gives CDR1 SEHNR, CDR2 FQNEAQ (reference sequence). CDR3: CARTKREEDEQYF. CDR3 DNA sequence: TGTGCCAGGACGAAGCGGGAGGAAGACGAGCAGTACTTC.

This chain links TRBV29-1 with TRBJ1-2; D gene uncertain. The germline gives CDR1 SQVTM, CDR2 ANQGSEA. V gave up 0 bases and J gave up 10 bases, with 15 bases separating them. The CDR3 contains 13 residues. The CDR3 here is CSVEDSRASIYTF. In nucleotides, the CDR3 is TGCAGCGTTGAAGATTCGAGGGCCAGCATCTACACCTTC.

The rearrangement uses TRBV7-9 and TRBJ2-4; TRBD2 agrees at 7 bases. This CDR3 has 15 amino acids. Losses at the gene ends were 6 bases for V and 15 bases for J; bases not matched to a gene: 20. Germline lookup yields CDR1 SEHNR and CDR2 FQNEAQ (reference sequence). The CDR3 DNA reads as TGTGCCAGCAGTTTGACGAGTCTCAGGGCGGGACTACTGTACTTC. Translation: CASSLTSLRAGLLYF.

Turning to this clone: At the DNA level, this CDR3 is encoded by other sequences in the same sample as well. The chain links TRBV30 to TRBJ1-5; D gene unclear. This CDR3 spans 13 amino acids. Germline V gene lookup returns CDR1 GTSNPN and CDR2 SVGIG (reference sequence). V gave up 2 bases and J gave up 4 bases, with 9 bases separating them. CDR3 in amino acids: CAWSPAGNQPQHF. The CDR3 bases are TGTGCCTGGAGTCCCGCCGGGAATCAGCCCCAGCATTTT.

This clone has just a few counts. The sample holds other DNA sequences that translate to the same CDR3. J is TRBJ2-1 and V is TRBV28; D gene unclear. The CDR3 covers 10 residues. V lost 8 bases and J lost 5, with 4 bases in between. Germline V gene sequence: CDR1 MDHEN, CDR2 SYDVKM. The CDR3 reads CASSDNEQFF. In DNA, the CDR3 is TGTGCCAGCTCTGACAATGAGCAGTTCTTC.

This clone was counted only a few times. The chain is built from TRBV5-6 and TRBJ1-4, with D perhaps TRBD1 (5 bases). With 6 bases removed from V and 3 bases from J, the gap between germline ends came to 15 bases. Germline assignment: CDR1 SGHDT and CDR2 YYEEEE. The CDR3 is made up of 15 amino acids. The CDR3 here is CASTLGGRSNEKLFF. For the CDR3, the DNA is TGTGCCAGCACCCTCGGGGGAAGGTCTAATGAAAAACTGTTTTTT.

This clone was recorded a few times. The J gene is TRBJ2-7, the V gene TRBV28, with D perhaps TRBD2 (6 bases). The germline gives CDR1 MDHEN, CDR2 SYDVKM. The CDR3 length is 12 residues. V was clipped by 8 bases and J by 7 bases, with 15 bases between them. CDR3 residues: CASVAGLREQYF. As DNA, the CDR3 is TGTGCCAGCGTGGCGGGGTTACGGGAGCAGTACTTC.

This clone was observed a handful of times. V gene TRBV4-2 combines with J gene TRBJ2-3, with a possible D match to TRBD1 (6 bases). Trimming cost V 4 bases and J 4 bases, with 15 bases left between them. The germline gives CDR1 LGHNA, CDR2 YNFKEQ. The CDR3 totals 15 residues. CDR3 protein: CASSLLEPGADTQYF. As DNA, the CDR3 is TGTGCCAGCAGCCTTTTAGAACCAGGGGCAGATACGCAGTATTTT.

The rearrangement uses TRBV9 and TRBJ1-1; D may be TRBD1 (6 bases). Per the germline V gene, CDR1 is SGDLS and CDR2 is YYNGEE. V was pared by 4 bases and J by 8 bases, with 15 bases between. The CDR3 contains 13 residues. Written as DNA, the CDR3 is TGTGCCAGCAGCATCCTTCCCGACAGGGAAGCTTTCTTT. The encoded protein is CASSILPDREAFF.

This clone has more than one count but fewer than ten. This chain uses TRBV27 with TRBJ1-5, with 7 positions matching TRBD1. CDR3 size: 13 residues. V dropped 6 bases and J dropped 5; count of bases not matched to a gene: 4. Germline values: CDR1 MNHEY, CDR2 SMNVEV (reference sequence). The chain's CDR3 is CASSRQGHQPQHF. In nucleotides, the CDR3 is TGTGCCAGCAGCAGACAGGGACATCAGCCCCAGCATTTT.

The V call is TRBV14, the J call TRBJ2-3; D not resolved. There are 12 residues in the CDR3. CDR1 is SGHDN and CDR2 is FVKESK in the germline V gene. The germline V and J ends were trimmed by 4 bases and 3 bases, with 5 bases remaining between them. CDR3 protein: CASSPTTDTQYF. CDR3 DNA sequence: TGTGCCAGCAGCCCAACTACAGATACGCAGTATTTT. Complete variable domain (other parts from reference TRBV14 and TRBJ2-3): EAGVTQFPSHSVIEKGQTVTLRCDPISGHDNLYWYRRVMGKEIKFLLHFVKESKQDESGMPNNRFLAERTGGTYSTLKVQPAELEDSGVYFCASSPTTDTQYFGPGTRLTVL.

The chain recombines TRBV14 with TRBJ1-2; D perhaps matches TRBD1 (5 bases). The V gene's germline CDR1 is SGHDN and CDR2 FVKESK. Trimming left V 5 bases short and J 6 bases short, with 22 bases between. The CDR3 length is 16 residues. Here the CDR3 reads CASSGPRSAGYHGYTF. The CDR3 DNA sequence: TGTGCCAGCAGCGGACCCAGGTCGGCAGGGTATCATGGCTACACCTTC.

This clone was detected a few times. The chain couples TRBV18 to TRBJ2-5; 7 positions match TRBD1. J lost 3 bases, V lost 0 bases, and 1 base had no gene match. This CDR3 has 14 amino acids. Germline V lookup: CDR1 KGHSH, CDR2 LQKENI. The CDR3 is CASSPPGTEETQYF. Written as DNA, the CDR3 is TGTGCCAGCTCACCACCCGGGACAGAAGAGACCCAGTACTTC.

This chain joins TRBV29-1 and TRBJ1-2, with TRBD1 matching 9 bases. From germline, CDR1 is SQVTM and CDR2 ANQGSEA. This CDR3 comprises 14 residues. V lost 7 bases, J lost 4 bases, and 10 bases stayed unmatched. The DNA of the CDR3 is TGCAGCGCCTGGGACAGGGCCTCTTCCTATGGCTACACCTTC. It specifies CSAWDRASSYGYTF.

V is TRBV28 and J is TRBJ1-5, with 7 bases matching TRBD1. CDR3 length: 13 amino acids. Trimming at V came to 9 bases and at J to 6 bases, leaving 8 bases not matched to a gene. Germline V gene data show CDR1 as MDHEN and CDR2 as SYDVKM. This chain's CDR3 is CASKQGLVQPQHF. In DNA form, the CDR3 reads TGTGCCAGTAAACAGGGGCTAGTTCAGCCCCAGCATTTT.